This TCR beta chain comes out of a study of blood T cells in healthy people across ages. A second PCR of roughly 7 to 11 cycles used a sample-barcoded 5' primer and a J-beta primer mix. TCRdb re-derived calls from the 5' RACE reads in MiXCR, one entry per CDR3 protein. The data show around 1,000,000 distinct CDR3 sequences, around 27% seen once. This CDR3 comprises 16 residues. Germline V lookup: CDR1 SGHVS, CDR2 FQNEAQ. Separately, the same data were catalogued under a study of T cells of mothers and their children.

The clonotype was recovered from a girl between 2 and 10 years old in good health. V is TRBV7-8 and J is TRBJ2-5; TRBD2 matches 9 bases. The last part of the DNA fits TRBJ2-1 better; the J call may be wrong. Sequenced sample: blood. CDR3 sequence reads: CASSPTSGRSLGEQFF. DNA for the CDR3: TGTGCCAGCAGCCCCACTAGCGGGCGCAGCCTTGGGGAGCAGTTCTTC.